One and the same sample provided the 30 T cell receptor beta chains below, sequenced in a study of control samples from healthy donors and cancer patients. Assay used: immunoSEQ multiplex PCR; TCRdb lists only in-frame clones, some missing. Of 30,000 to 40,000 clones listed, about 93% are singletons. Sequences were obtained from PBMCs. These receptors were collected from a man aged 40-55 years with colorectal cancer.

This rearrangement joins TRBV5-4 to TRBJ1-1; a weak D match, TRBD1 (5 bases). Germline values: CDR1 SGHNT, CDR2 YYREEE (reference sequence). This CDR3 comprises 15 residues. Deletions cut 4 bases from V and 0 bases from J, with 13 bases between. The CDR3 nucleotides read TGTGCCAGCAGCCCCCGGGGGGGATTGAACACTGAAGCTTTCTTT. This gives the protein CASSPRGGLNTEAFF.

The CDR3 DNA reads TGTGCCAGCCAAGGGCGGAGAAATAATTCACCCCTCCACTTT. This gives the protein CASQGRRNNSPLHF. The genes are TRBV18 and TRBJ1-6; D remains unclear. Germline V gene sequence: CDR1 KGHSH, CDR2 LQKENI. This CDR3 contains 14 residues. V was shortened by 8 bases and J by 5 bases, with 13 bases between the two germline ends.

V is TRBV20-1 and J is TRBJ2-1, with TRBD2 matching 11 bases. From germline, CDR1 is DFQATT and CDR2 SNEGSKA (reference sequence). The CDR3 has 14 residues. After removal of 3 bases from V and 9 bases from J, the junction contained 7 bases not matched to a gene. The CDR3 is CSASRLAGGGEQFF. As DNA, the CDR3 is TGCAGTGCTAGTCGTCTAGCGGGGGGTGGTGAGCAGTTCTTC.

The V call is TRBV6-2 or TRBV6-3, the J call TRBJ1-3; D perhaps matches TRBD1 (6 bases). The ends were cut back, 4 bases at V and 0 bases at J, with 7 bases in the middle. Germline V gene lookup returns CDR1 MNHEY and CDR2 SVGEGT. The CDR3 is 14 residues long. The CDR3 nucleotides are TGTGCCAGCAGTTGGACAGTCTCTGGAAACACCATATATTTT. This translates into CASSWTVSGNTIYF.

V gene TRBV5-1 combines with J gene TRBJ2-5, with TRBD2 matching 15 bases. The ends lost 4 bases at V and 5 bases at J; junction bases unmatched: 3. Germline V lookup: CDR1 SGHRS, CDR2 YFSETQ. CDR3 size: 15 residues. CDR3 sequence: CASSPGLAGGETQYF. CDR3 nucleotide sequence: TGCGCCAGCAGCCCGGGACTAGCGGGGGGTGAGACCCAGTACTTC.

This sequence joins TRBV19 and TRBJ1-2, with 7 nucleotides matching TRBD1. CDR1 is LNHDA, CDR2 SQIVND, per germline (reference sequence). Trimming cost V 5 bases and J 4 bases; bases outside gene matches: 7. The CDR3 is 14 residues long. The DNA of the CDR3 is TGTGCCAGTAGTCGACAGGGTTTGGGCTATGGCTACACCTTC. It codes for CASSRQGLGYGYTF.

The CDR3 protein is CASSVDTRPNTGELFF. The DNA for the CDR3 is TGTGCCAGCAGCGTAGACACGAGACCGAACACCGGGGAGCTGTTTTTT. The rearrangement uses TRBV9 and TRBJ2-2; no firm D call. The CDR3 spans 16 residues. V lost 0 bases, J lost 0 bases, and 9 bases lay in between. Germline V gene sequence: CDR1 SGDLS, CDR2 YYNGEE.

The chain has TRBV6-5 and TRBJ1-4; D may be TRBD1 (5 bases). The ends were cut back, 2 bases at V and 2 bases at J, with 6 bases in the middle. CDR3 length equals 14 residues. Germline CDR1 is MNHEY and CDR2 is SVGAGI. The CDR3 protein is CASSYRGTNEKLFF. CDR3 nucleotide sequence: TGTGCCAGCAGTTACAGGGGTACTAATGAAAAACTGTTTTTT.

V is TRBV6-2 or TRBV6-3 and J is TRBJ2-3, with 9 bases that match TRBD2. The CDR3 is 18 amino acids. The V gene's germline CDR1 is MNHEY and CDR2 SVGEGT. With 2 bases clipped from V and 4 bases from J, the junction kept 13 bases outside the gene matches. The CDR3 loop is CASSYGGTSSKLADTQYF. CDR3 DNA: TGTGCCAGCAGTTACGGTGGGACTAGCTCCAAGTTAGCAGATACGCAGTATTTT.

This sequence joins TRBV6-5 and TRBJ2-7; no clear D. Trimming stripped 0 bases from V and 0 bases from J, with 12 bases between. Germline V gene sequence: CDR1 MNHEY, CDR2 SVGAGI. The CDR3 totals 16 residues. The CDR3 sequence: CASSYSATPSSYEQYF. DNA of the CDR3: TGTGCCAGCAGTTACTCGGCGACACCAAGCTCCTACGAGCAGTACTTC.

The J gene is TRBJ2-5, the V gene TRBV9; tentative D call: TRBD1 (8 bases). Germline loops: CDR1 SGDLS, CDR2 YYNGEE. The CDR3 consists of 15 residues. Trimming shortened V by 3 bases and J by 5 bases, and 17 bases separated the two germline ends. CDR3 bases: TGTGCCAGCAGCGCCGGGGGGACAGGTTGGGAGACCCAGTACTTC. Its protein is CASSAGGTGWETQYF.

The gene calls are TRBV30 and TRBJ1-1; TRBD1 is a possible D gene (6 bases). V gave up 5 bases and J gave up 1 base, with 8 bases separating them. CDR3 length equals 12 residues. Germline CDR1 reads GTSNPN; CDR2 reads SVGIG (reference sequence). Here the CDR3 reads CAWAQGNTEAFF. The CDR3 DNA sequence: TGTGCCTGGGCACAGGGGAACACTGAAGCTTTCTTT.

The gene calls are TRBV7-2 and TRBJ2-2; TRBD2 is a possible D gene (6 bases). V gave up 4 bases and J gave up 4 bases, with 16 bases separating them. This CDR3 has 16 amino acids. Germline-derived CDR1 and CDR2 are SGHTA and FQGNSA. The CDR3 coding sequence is TGTGCCAGCAGCTCATTTGGGACGGGGGTCACCGGGGAGCTGTTTTTT. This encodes CASSSFGTGVTGELFF.

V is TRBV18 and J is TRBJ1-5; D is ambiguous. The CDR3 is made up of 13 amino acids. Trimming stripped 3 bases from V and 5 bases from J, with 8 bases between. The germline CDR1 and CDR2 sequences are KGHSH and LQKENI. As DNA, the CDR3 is TGTGCCAGCTCACCGGCTTCGGATCAGCCCCAGCATTTT. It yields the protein CASSPASDQPQHF.

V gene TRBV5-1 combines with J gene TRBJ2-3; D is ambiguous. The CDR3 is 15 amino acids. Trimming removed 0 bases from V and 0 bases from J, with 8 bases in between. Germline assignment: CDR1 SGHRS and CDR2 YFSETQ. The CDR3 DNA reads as TGCGCCAGCAGCTTGGAGCACCGGAGCACAGATACGCAGTATTTT. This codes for CASSLEHRSTDTQYF.

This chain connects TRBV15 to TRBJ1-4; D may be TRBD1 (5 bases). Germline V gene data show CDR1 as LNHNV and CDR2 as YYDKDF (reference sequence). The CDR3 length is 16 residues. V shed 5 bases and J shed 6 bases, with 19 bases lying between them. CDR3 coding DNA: TGTGCCACCAGCCGGGCCAAGACAGAGCTATATGAAAAACTGTTTTTT. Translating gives CATSRAKTELYEKLFF.

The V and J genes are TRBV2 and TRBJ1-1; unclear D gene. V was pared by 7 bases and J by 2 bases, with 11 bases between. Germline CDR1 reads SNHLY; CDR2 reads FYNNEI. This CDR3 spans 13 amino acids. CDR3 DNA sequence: TGTGCCAGCAAGAGAGAGGTCAACACTGAAGCTTTCTTT. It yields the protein CASKREVNTEAFF. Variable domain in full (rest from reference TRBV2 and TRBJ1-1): EPEVTQTPSHQVTQMGQEVILRCVPISNHLYFYWYRQILGQKVEFLVSFYNNEISEKSEIFDDQFSVERPDGSNFTLKIRSTKLEDSAMYFCASKREVNTEAFFGQGTRLTVV.

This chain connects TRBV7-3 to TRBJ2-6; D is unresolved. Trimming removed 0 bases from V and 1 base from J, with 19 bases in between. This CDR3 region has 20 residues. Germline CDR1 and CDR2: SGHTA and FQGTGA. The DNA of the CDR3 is TGTGCCAGCAGCTTAACGGGGTCCATGGGCCCCGGGTCTGGGGCCAACGTCCTGACTTTC. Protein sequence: CASSLTGSMGPGSGANVLTF.

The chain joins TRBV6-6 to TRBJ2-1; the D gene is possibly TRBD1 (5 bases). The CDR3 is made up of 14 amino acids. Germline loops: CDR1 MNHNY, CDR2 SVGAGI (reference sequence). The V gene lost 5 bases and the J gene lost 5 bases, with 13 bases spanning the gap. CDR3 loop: CASSARVRDNEQFF. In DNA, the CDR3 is TGTGCCAGCAGTGCCAGGGTTCGGGACAATGAGCAGTTCTTC.

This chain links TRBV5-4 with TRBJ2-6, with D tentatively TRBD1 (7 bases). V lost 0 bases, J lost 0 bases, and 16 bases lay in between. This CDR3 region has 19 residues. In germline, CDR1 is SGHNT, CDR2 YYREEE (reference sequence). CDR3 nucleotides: TGTGCCAGCAGCTTGGATAGGGCGGGACAGAGCTCTGGGGCCAACGTCCTGACTTTC. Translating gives CASSLDRAGQSSGANVLTF.

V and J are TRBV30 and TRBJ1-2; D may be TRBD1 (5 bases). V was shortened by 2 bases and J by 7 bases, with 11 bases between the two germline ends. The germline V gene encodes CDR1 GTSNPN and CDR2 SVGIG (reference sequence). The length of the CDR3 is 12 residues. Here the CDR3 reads CAWSTGGGGYTF. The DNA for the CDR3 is TGTGCCTGGAGTACCGGGGGAGGTGGCTACACCTTC.

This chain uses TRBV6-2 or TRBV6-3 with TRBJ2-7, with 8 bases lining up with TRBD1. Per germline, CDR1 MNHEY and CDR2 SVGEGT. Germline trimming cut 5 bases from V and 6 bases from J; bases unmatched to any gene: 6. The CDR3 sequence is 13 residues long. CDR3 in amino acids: CASSPGQGSEQYF. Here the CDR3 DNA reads TGTGCCAGCAGTCCCGGACAGGGCAGCGAGCAGTACTTC.

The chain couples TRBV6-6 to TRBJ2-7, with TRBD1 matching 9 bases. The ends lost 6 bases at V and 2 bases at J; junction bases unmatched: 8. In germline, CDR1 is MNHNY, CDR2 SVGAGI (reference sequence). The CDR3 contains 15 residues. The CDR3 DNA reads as TGTGCCAGCAGCCGCGGGACAGGGAAAACCTACGAGCAGTACTTC. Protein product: CASSRGTGKTYEQYF.

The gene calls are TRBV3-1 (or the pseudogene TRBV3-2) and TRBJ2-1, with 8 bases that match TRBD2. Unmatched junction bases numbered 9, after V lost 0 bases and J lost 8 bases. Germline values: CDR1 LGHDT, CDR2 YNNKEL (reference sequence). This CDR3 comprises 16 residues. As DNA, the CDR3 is TGTGCCAGCAGCCAAGATGATCGGGGGGGCCTCTATGAGCAGTTCTTC. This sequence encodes CASSQDDRGGLYEQFF.

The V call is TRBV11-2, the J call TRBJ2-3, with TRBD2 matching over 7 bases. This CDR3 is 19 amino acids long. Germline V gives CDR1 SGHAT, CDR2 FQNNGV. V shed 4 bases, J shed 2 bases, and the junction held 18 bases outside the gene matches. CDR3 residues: CASSYKSRVAGETTDTQYF. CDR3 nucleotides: TGTGCCAGCAGCTACAAATCACGAGTGGCGGGGGAGACCACAGATACGCAGTATTTT.

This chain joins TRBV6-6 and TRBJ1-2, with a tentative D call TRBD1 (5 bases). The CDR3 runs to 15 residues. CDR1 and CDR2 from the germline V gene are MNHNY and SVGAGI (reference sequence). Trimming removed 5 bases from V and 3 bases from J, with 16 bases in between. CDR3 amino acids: CASSDPGEGDYGYTF. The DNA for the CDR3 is TGTGCCAGCAGTGACCCCGGGGAAGGGGACTATGGCTACACCTTC.

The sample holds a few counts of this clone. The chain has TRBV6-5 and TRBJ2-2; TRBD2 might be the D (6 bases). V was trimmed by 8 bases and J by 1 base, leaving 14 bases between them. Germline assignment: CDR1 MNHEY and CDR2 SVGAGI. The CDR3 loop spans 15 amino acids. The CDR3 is CASFGGTENTGELFF. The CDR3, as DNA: TGTGCCAGCTTTGGGGGGACGGAGAACACCGGGGAGCTGTTTTTT.

The CDR3: CASSSGQGVANVLTF. DNA for the CDR3: TGTGCCAGCAGTTCAGGACAGGGGGTGGCCAACGTCCTGACTTTC. The V and J genes are TRBV11-1 and TRBJ2-6; 10 bases match TRBD1. The V gene end was trimmed by 6 bases and the J gene end by 6 bases; junction bases not matched to a gene: 5. Per the germline V gene, CDR1 is SGHAT and CDR2 is FQDESV (reference sequence). CDR3 length equals 15 residues.

Here the CDR3 DNA reads TGTGCCAGCCAGGGGGTCGGCAGTCCTAACTATGGCTACACCTTC. Its translation: CASQGVGSPNYGYTF. The V and J genes are TRBV2 and TRBJ1-2; 7 bases map to TRBD1. CDR3 length equals 15 residues. J was trimmed by 0 bases and V by 8 bases; bases with no gene match: 9. CDR1 is SNHLY, CDR2 FYNNEI, per germline.

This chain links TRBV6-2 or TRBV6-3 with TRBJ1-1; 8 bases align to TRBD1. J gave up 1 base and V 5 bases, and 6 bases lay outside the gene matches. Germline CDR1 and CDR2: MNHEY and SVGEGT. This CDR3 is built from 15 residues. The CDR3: CASSKDRVWNTEAFF. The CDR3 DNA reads TGTGCCAGCAGTAAGGACAGGGTTTGGAACACTGAAGCTTTCTTT.